The source of this T cell receptor (beta chain) is a study of blood T cell repertoires in COVID-19. Study summary: Acute-phase and convalescent COVID-19 samples originated in the United States, Italy and Spain. T cells, B-cell-depleted T cells, or PBMCs supplied cDNA or gDNA.

Per the original methods: How many nucleated cells were present was estimated from reference gene primer amplification. The repertoire was sequenced with immunoSEQ multiplex PCR; TCRdb's copy has only in-frame clones and lacks some. V and J calls and clone size are those listed in that table; D and trimming were worked out from the DNA. The sample carries over 130,000 clones, roughly four fifths recorded once. The CDR3 is made up of 12 amino acids. Germline V gene lookup returns CDR1 LNHDA and CDR2 SQIVND (reference sequence). The germline V and J ends were trimmed by 5 bases and 6 bases, with 9 bases remaining between them.

Sequencing input: peripheral blood. The V gene is TRBV19, the J gene TRBJ2-3; maybe TRBD1 (6 bases). This TCR was recovered from a woman of 80 years or more with active or convalescent COVID-19. The CDR3 sequence: CASSPGADTQYF. As DNA, the CDR3 is TGTGCCAGTAGTCCAGGGGCGGATACGCAGTATTTT.